This TCR beta chain derives from a study of early T cells in non-severe SARS-CoV-2 infection. The wider study: Sequencing input comprised bulk RNA from unsorted whole blood; chain pairing was not available.

CDR3 length: 15 residues. The V gene's germline CDR1 is SGHKS and CDR2 YYEKEE (reference sequence). The ends were cut back, 3 bases at V and 4 bases at J, with 17 bases in the middle. This clonotype appeared a few times. Researchers attached unique molecular identifiers to individual cDNA molecules. MiXCR was run by TCRdb on the 5' RACE reads, yielding one entry per CDR3 protein. Of about 110,000 distinct CDR3 sequences in the sample, 10% to 15% are singletons; the top ten hold approximately 4%. The J gene is TRBJ2-7, the V gene TRBV5-5; D could derive from TRBD1 or TRBD2 (6 bases each). Specimen: whole blood, collected at baseline. The TCR sequence derives from an adult who was a healthcare worker with PCR-confirmed SARS-CoV-2 infection or an uninfected control (not recorded which). CDR3 sequence: CASSWEAPGVYEQYF. Written as DNA, the CDR3 is TGTGCCAGCAGCTGGGAGGCCCCAGGGGTGTACGAGCAGTACTTC.